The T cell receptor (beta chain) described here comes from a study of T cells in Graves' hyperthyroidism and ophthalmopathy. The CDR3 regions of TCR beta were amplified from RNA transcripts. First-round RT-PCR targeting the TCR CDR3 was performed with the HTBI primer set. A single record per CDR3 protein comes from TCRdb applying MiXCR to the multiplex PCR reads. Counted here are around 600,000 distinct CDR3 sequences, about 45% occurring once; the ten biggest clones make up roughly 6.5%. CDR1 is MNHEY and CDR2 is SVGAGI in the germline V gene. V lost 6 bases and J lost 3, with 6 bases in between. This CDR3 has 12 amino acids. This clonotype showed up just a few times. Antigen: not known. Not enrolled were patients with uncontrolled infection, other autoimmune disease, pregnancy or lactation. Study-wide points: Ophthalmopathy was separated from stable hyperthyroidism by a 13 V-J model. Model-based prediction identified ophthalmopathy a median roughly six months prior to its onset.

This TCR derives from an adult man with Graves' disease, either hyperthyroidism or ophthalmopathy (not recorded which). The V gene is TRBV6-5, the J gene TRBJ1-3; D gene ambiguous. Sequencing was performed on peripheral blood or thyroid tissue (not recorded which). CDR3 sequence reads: CASSQDGNTIYF. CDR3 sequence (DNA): TGTGCCAGCAGCCAAGATGGAAACACCATATATTTT.